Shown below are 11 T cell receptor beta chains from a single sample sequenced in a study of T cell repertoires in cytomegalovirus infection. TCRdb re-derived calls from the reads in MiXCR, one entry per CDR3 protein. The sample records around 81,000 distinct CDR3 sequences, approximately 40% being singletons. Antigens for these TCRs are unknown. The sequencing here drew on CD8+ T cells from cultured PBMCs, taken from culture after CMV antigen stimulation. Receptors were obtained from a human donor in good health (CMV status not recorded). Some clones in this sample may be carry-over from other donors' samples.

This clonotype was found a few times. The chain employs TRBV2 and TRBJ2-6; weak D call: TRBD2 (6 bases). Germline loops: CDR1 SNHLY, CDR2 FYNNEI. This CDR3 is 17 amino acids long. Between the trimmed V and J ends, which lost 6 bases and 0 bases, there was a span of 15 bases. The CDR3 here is CASSPPVGGSGANVLTF. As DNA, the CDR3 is TGTGCCAGCAGCCCGCCGGTGGGGGGCTCTGGGGCCAACGTCCTGACTTTC.

DNA for the CDR3: TGTGCCAGCAGTTTAGGGGGATTGAACACTGAAGCTTTCTTT. Amino acid sequence: CASSLGGLNTEAFF. The chain has TRBV12-3 or TRBV12-4 and TRBJ1-1; D remains ambiguous. This CDR3 spans 14 amino acids. V lost 1 base, J lost 0 bases, and 6 bases lay in between.

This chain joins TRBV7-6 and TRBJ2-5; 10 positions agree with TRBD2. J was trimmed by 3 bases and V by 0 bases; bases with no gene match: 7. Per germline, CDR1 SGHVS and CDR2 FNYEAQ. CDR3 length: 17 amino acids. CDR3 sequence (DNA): TGTGCCAGCAGCTTAGCGTTCAGCGGGGGGGGAAAAGAGACCCAGTACTTC. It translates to CASSLAFSGGGKETQYF.

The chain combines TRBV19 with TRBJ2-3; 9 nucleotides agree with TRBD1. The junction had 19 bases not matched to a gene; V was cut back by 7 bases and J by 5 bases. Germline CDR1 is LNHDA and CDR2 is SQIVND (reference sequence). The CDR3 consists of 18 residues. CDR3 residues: CASTADRGSLPFQDTQYF. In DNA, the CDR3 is TGTGCCAGTACCGCGGACAGGGGAAGCCTACCCTTCCAAGATACGCAGTATTTT.

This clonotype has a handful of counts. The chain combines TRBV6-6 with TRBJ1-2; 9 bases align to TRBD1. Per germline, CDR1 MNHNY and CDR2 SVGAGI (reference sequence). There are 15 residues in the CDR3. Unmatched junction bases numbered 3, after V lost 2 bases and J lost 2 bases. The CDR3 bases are TGTGCCAGCAGTTACCCTGGGACAGGGAACTATGGCTACACCTTC. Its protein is CASSYPGTGNYGYTF.

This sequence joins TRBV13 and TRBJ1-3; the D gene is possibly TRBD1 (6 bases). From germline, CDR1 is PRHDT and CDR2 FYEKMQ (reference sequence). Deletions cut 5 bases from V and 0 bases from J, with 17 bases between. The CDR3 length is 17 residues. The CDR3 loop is CASSHSGQPPSGNTIYF. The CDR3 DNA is TGTGCCAGCAGCCACTCCGGACAGCCGCCCTCTGGAAACACCATATATTTT.

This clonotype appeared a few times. CDR3 in amino acids: CASSHTGDQPQHF. The CDR3, as DNA: TGCGCCAGCAGCCACACAGGGGATCAGCCCCAGCATTTT. V usage is TRBV4-1 and J usage is TRBJ1-5; 7 nucleotides line up with TRBD1. Germline values: CDR1 MGHRA, CDR2 YSYEKL. J lost 5 bases, V lost 3 bases, and 1 base had no gene match. There are 13 residues in the CDR3.

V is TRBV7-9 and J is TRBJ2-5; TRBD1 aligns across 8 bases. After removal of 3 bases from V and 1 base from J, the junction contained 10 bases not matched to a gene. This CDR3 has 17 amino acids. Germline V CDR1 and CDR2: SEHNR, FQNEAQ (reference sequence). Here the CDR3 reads CASSFHGTGALQETQYF. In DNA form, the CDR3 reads TGTGCCAGCAGCTTTCATGGGACAGGTGCCCTCCAAGAGACCCAGTACTTC.

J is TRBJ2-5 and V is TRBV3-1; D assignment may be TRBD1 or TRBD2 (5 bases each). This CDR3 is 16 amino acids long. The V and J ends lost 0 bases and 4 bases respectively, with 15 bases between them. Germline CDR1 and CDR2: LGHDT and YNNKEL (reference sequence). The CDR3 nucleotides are TGTGCCAGCAGCCAAGATAGACGGGGACGGGGAGAGACCCAGTACTTC. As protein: CASSQDRRGRGETQYF.

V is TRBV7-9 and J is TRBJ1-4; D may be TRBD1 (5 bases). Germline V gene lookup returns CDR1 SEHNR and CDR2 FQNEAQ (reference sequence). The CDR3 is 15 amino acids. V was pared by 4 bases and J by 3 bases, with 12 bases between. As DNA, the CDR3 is TGTGCCAGCAGCTCGAGGACGGGGGCTAATGAAAAACTGTTTTTT. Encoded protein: CASSSRTGANEKLFF. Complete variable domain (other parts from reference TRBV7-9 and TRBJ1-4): DTGVSQNPRHKITKRGQNVTFRCDPISEHNRLYWYRQTLGQGPEFLTYFQNEAQLEKSRLLSDRFSAERPKGSFSTLEIQRTEQGDSAMYLCASSSRTGANEKLFFGSGTQLSVL.

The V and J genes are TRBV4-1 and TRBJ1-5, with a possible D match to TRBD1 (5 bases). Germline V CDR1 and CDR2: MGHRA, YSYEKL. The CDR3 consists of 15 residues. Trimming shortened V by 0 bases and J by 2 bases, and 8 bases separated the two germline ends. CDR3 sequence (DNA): TGCGCCAGCAGCCAAGAAGGCAGGGGCAATCAGCCCCAGCATTTT. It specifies CASSQEGRGNQPQHF.